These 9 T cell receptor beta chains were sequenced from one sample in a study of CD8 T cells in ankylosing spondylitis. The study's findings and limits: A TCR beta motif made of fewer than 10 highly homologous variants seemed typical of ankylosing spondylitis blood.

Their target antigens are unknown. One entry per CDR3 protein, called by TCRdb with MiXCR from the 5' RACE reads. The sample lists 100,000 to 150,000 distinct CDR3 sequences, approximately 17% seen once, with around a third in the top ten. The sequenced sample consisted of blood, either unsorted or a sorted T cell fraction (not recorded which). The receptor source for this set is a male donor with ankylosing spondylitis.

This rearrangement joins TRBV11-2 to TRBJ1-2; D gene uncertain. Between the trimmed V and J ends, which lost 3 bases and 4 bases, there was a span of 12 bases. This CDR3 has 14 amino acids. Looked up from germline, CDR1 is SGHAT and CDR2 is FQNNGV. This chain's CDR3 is CASSFPQTSYGYTF. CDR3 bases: TGTGCCAGCAGCTTTCCCCAGACAAGCTATGGCTACACCTTC.

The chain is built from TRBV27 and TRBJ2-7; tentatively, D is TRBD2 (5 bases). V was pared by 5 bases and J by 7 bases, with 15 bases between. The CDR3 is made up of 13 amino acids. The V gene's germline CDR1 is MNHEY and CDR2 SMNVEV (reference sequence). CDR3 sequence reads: CASSPRIAWEQYF. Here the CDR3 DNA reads TGTGCCAGCAGTCCGCGCATAGCGTGGGAGCAGTACTTC.

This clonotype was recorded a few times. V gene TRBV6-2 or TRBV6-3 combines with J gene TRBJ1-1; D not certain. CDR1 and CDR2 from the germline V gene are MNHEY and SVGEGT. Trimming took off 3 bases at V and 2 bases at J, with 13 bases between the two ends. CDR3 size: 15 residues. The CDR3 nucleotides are TGTGCCAGCAGTTATTTACAACCTAAAAACACTGAAGCTTTCTTT. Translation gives CASSYLQPKNTEAFF.

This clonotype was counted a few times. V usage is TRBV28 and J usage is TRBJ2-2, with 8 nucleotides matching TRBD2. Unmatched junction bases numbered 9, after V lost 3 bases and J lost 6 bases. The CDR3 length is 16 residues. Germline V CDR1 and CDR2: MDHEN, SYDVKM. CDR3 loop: CASSFSVAGMAGELFF. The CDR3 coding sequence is TGTGCCAGCAGTTTTTCGGTAGCGGGAATGGCCGGGGAGCTGTTTTTT.

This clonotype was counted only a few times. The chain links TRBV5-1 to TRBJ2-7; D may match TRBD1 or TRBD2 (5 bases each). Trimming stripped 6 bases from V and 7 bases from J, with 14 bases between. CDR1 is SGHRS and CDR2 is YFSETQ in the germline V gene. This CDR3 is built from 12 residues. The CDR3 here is CASKKGTGEQYF. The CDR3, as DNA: TGCGCCAGCAAGAAGGGGACGGGAGAGCAGTACTTC.

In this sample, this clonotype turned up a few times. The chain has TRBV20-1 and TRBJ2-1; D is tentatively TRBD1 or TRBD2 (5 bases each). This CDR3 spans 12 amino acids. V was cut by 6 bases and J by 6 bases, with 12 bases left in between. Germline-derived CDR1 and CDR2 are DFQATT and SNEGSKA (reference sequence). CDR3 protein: CSAGTASNEQFF. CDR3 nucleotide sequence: TGCAGTGCCGGGACCGCGAGCAATGAGCAGTTCTTC.

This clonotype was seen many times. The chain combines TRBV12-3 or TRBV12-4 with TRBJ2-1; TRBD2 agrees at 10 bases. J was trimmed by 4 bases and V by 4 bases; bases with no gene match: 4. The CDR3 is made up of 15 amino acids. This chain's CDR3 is CASSYLAGGYNEQFF. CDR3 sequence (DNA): TGTGCCAGCAGTTACTTAGCGGGAGGATACAATGAGCAGTTCTTC.

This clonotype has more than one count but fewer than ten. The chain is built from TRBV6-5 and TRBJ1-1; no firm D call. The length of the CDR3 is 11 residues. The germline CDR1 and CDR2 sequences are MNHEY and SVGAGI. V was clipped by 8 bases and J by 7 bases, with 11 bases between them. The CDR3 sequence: CASQTGSEAFF. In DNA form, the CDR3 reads TGTGCCAGCCAGACGGGCAGTGAAGCTTTCTTT.

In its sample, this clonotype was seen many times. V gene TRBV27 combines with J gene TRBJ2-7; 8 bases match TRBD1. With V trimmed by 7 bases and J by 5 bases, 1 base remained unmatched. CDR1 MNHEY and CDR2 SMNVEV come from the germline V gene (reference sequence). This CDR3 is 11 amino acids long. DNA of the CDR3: TGTGCCAGCACAGGGGGCAACGAGCAGTACTTC. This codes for CASTGGNEQYF.